One sample yielded the 13 T cell receptor beta chains listed below, sequenced in a study of blood T cell repertoires in COVID-19. The method was immunoSEQ multiplex PCR; TCRdb's version includes in-frame clones alone and lacks a portion of them. The repertoire has under 200,000 clones, around four fifths of them found once; the top ten carry less than 3.5%. Sequences were obtained from peripheral blood. All receptors come from a woman between 55 and 75 years old with acute or convalescent COVID-19.

The V and J genes are TRBV5-6 and TRBJ2-5, with D tentatively TRBD1 (6 bases). The V end was cut by 3 bases, the J end by 4 bases, with 10 bases between. This CDR3 is built from 13 residues. Germline assignment: CDR1 SGHDT and CDR2 YYEEEE. CDR3: CASSSNRVETQYF. The CDR3 region has the DNA TGTGCCAGCAGCTCTAACAGGGTAGAGACCCAGTACTTC.

This rearrangement joins TRBV7-2 to TRBJ2-7; possibly TRBD2 for D (7 bases). Germline V CDR1 and CDR2: SGHTA, FQGNSA. Trimming pared 3 bases from V and 6 bases from J, leaving 15 bases between. CDR3 length equals 14 residues. CDR3 sequence: CASSFGGAGSEQYF. The CDR3 DNA reads TGTGCCAGCAGCTTTGGGGGGGCCGGCTCCGAGCAGTACTTC.

This chain links TRBV7-6 with TRBJ1-2; D is uncertain. Trimming cost V 1 base and J 2 bases, with 8 bases left between them. Germline V gene data show CDR1 as SGHVS and CDR2 as FNYEAQ. CDR3 length: 14 residues. Here the CDR3 DNA reads TGTGCCAGCAGCTTAGATAGCAGCAACTATGGCTACACCTTC. Protein product: CASSLDSSNYGYTF.

This chain connects TRBV7-2 to TRBJ1-2, with D unclear. The CDR3 length is 12 residues. The germline V gene encodes CDR1 SGHTA and CDR2 FQGNSA. V gave up 1 base and J gave up 6 bases, with 6 bases separating them. CDR3 residues: CASSLVGDGYTF. Written as DNA, the CDR3 is TGTGCCAGCAGCTTAGTGGGCGATGGCTACACCTTC.

This chain joins TRBV3-1 (or the pseudogene TRBV3-2) and TRBJ1-2, with 9 positions matching TRBD1. Germline CDR1 LGHDT, CDR2 YNNKEL (reference sequence). After removal of 4 bases from V and 7 bases from J, the junction contained 4 bases not matched to a gene. This CDR3 contains 13 residues. CDR3 sequence: CASSRGQGGGYTF. The CDR3, as DNA: TGTGCCAGCAGCCGGGGACAGGGCGGTGGCTACACCTTC.

The chain carries TRBV19 and TRBJ1-1; D unclear. Germline loops: CDR1 LNHDA, CDR2 SQIVND (reference sequence). This CDR3 has 14 amino acids. V dropped 7 bases and J dropped 4 bases, with 16 bases sitting between them. CDR3 residues: CASTLGREPTEAFF. The CDR3 DNA reads TGTGCCAGTACTCTCGGGAGGGAACCCACTGAAGCTTTCTTT.

V gene TRBV7-2 combines with J gene TRBJ2-1; TRBD2 aligns across 15 bases. V shed 3 bases and J 6 bases; nucleotides not matched to a gene: 9. The CDR3 is 18 amino acids. From germline, CDR1 is SGHTA and CDR2 FQGNSA. The CDR3 DNA sequence: TGTGCCAGCAGCTTGATTACGGGACTAGCGGGGGGCAGCAATGAGCAGTTCTTC. Translating gives CASSLITGLAGGSNEQFF. The full variable domain, completed using reference TRBV7-2 and TRBJ2-1, is GAGVSQSPSNKVTEKGKDVELRCDPISGHTALYWYRQSLGQGLEFLIYFQGNSAPDKSGLPSDRFSAERTGGSVSTLTIQRTQQEDSAVYLCASSLITGLAGGSNEQFFGPGTRLTVL.

This clone was seen only a few times. V and J are TRBV5-4 and TRBJ1-1; D gene unclear. CDR3 length: 13 residues. The V end lost 4 bases, the J end lost 4 bases, and 11 bases lay between the germline ends. Germline V gene data show CDR1 as SGHNT and CDR2 as YYREEE (reference sequence). CDR3 amino acids: CASSTSASTEAFF. CDR3 bases: TGTGCCAGCAGCACCAGCGCGTCCACTGAAGCTTTCTTT.

As DNA, the CDR3 is TGTGCCAGCAGCTTAGTTCCCCCTAGACAGGGGGCAACCTATGGCTACACCTTC. It is translated as CASSLVPPRQGATYGYTF. J is TRBJ1-2 and V is TRBV7-2; TRBD1 matches 10 bases. The CDR3 sequence is 18 residues long. The junction had 12 bases not matched to a gene; V was cut back by 1 base and J by 4 bases. Germline V CDR1 and CDR2: SGHTA, FQGNSA.

The V and J genes are TRBV19 and TRBJ2-7; weak D call: TRBD1 (5 bases). Between the trimmed V and J ends, which lost 5 bases and 1 base, there was a span of 12 bases. This CDR3 has 14 residues. Germline CDR1 reads LNHDA; CDR2 reads SQIVND (reference sequence). The CDR3 DNA follows: TGTGCCAGTAGTTGGGGCAGGGCTTCCTACGAGCAGTACTTC. This sequence encodes CASSWGRASYEQYF.

V and J are TRBV7-2 and TRBJ1-2; no definite D call. Germline V lookup: CDR1 SGHTA, CDR2 FQGNSA. V was cut by 2 bases and J by 4 bases, with 14 bases left in between. CDR3 size: 15 residues. CDR3 nucleotides: TGTGCCAGCAGCTTACGGGAGGCCTATGGCTATGGCTACACCTTC. Translation: CASSLREAYGYGYTF.

This chain uses TRBV28 with TRBJ1-2; no reliable D call. This CDR3 region has 12 residues. The ends were cut back, 7 bases at V and 8 bases at J, with 14 bases in the middle. The germline V gene has CDR1 MDHEN and CDR2 SYDVKM. The CDR3 DNA reads as TGTGCCAGCACCACCGGAGGCCAGGGCTACACCTTC. It encodes CASTTGGQGYTF.

The chain combines TRBV6-5 with TRBJ2-3, with 7 nucleotides matching TRBD2. The CDR3 is 16 residues long. CDR1 and CDR2 (germline): MNHEY, SVGAGI. J gave up 5 bases and V 0 bases, and 8 bases lay outside the gene matches. The DNA of the CDR3 is TGTGCCAGCAGTTACTCGCCCTCGGGACTATTAGATACGCAGTATTTT. Protein product: CASSYSPSGLLDTQYF.